This T cell receptor beta chain comes out of a study of regulatory T cells in long-lasting Graves disease. Background on the study: Graves' cases, newly diagnosed, had used antithyroid drugs under 3 months. The study's findings and limits: Lower TCR diversity characterized persistent Graves' patients relative to newly diagnosed patients. Among samples with persistent disease, TRBV28, TRBJ1-2 and TRBJ2-5 were favored. New patients shared over 800 public clonotypes, fewer than the roughly 2,500 shared by persistent patients.

The ends lost 4 bases at V and 4 bases at J; junction bases unmatched: 8. The CDR3 runs to 15 residues. CDR1 and CDR2 from the germline V gene are SGDLS and YYNGEE. Regarding time point: newly diagnosed GD, antithyroid drugs for less than 3 months. PBMC-derived RNA was used for the TCR library. This clonotype was detected ten times or more. Its target is not known. Sequencing libraries for TCR beta were prepared with iRepertoire HTBI primers and Arm-PCR of CDR3 regions. MiXCR, run by TCRdb on the multiplex PCR reads, gives a single entry per CDR3 protein. This table holds some 400,000 distinct CDR3 sequences, more than 13% found once. The same sample was also studied in work on T cells in Graves' hyperthyroidism and ophthalmopathy.

The material sequenced was peripheral blood mononuclear cells (PBMCs), taken at new diagnosis, from a patient treated with antithyroid drugs. The receptor's source is a woman in her 30s with Graves disease. The chain combines TRBV9 with TRBJ2-3; 8 bases line up with TRBD2. The CDR3 bases are TGTGCCAGCAGCTCCAGCGGGAGTGTGGCAGATACGCAGTATTTT. The encoded protein is CASSSSGSVADTQYF.